One sample yielded the 17 T cell receptor beta chains listed below, sequenced in a study of T-cell memory formation after mild COVID-19. TCRdb reanalysed the 5' RACE reads using MiXCR and keeps one entry per CDR3 protein. Among about 27,000 distinct CDR3 sequences listed, around 16% were seen once. The source material was PBMCs or a T cell subset sorted from them (not recorded which). These receptors were taken from an adult who had mild COVID-19 (a few samples of this study predate the infection). Cell type and time point are not known.

This clonotype was seen ten or more times. The gene calls are TRBV24-1 and TRBJ2-1; possibly TRBD1 for D (6 bases). Per germline, CDR1 KGHDR and CDR2 SFDVKD. The CDR3 length is 17 residues. Deletions cut 1 base from V and 6 bases from J, with 18 bases between. The CDR3: CATSDLNRAGSGNEQFF. CDR3 DNA: TGTGCCACCAGTGATTTAAACAGGGCCGGGTCAGGCAATGAGCAGTTCTTC.

The table lists this clonotype with many counts. This rearrangement joins TRBV5-1 to TRBJ2-1, with TRBD2 identical over 10 bases. From germline, CDR1 is SGHRS and CDR2 YFSETQ. Germline trimming cut 0 bases from V and 8 bases from J; bases unmatched to any gene: 5. The CDR3 contains 15 residues. The CDR3 region is CASSLVPSGGYEQFF. The CDR3 DNA is TGCGCCAGCAGCTTGGTCCCTAGCGGGGGATATGAGCAGTTCTTC.

This clonotype is deemed medium-sized. This chain uses TRBV6-5 with TRBJ2-7; 8 positions agree with TRBD2. The V and J ends lost 6 bases and 12 bases, in that order; junction bases with no gene match: 10. The CDR3 totals 12 residues. The germline gives CDR1 MNHEY, CDR2 SVGAGI. For the CDR3, the DNA is TGTGCCAGCAGCGGGGGGGGTACGAGGTTGTACTTC. It yields the protein CASSGGGTRLYF.

This clonotype was detected ten times or more. The rearrangement uses TRBV9 and TRBJ2-6; possible D gene TRBD1, 6 bases. CDR3 size: 14 residues. Germline V lookup: CDR1 SGDLS, CDR2 YYNGEE. V lost 2 bases, J lost 4 bases, and 7 bases lay in between. CDR3 nucleotide sequence: TGTGCCAGCAGCGTTGGACAGGGGGCCAACGTCCTGACTTTC. Protein product: CASSVGQGANVLTF.

This clonotype has ten or more counts. The genes are TRBV25-1 and TRBJ2-7; D might be TRBD1 or TRBD2, each matching 6 bases. Germline V gene data show CDR1 as MGHDK and CDR2 as SYGVNS. The V and J ends lost 3 bases and 0 bases respectively, with 12 bases between them. The CDR3 is made up of 15 amino acids. The CDR3 bases are TGTGCCAGCAGTGATTTAGGGGGGAGCTCCTACGAGCAGTACTTC. Amino acid sequence: CASSDLGGSSYEQYF.

This clonotype was detected many times. The chain joins TRBV28 to TRBJ2-5; 7 bases align to TRBD1. The germline CDR1 and CDR2 sequences are MDHEN and SYDVKM. With V trimmed by 5 bases and J by 2 bases, 14 bases remained unmatched. This CDR3 has 17 residues. The CDR3 coding sequence is TGTGCCAGCAGTCCAGACCCGGACAGGAGATTACAAGAGACCCAGTACTTC. Amino acids: CASSPDPDRRLQETQYF.

This clonotype was recorded many times. The chain links TRBV5-6 to TRBJ2-1; D perhaps matches TRBD1 (6 bases). V was cut by 1 base and J by 5 bases, with 13 bases left in between. The CDR3 is 15 amino acids. CDR1 is SGHDT and CDR2 is YYEEEE in the germline V gene. CDR3: CASSLIPQGNNEQFF. Here the CDR3 DNA reads TGTGCCAGCAGCTTGATCCCACAGGGCAACAATGAGCAGTTCTTC. Full variable domain (outside the CDR3, taken from reference TRBV5-6 and TRBJ2-1): DAGVTQSPTHLIKTRGQQVTLRCSPKSGHDTVSWYQQALGQGPQFIFQYYEEEERQRGNFPDRFSGHQFPNYSSELNVNALLLGDSALYLCASSLIPQGNNEQFFGPGTRLTVL.

This clonotype was observed many times. The chain carries TRBV12-3 or TRBV12-4 and TRBJ2-7, with 7 bases identical to TRBD2. V lost 3 bases and J lost 0; bases outside the gene matches: 5. The CDR3 spans 15 residues. CDR3 DNA sequence: TGTGCCAGCAGTTTTCGTCGCGGGAGCTCCTACGAGCAGTACTTC. Protein sequence: CASSFRRGSSYEQYF.

This clonotype was observed many times. This rearrangement joins TRBV5-1 to TRBJ2-3, with D perhaps being TRBD1 or TRBD2 (5 bases each). The V gene lost 1 base and the J gene lost 3 bases, with 21 bases spanning the gap. Per germline, CDR1 SGHRS and CDR2 YFSETQ. The CDR3 loop spans 18 amino acids. The CDR3, as DNA: TGCGCCAGCAGCTTGATTGGGGTCGGACGGGGCCTGACAGATACGCAGTATTTT. Residues: CASSLIGVGRGLTDTQYF.

This clonotype appeared many times. DNA for the CDR3: TGCGCCAGCAGCCAAGATCGCGGGGCCTGGGGGGAGACCCAGTACTTC. This gives the protein CASSQDRGAWGETQYF. The rearrangement links TRBV4-1 to TRBJ2-5, with D possibly being TRBD2 (6 bases). The ends were cut back, 0 bases at V and 5 bases at J, with 16 bases in the middle. This CDR3 region has 16 residues. CDR1 is MGHRA, CDR2 YSYEKL, per germline.

The chain employs TRBV19 and TRBJ2-2, with D hard to call. V was shortened by 3 bases and J by 5 bases, with 10 bases between the two germline ends. The CDR3 runs 14 residues. Per the germline V gene, CDR1 is LNHDA and CDR2 is SQIVND (reference sequence). The CDR3 spells CASSIRRMTGELFF. The CDR3 DNA sequence: TGTGCCAGTAGTATTCGTCGTATGACCGGGGAGCTGTTTTTT.

Concerning this clonotype: It may be a read error: a sequence one base away is much more abundant. The chain combines TRBV5-1 with TRBJ2-7; D is ambiguous. Trimming cost V 2 bases and J 5 bases, with 8 bases left between them. The CDR3 loop spans 12 amino acids. The germline V gene encodes CDR1 SGHRS and CDR2 YFSETQ. CDR3 residues: CASSLETNEQYF. DNA for the CDR3: TGCGCCAGCAGCTTAGAAACGAACGAGCAGTACTTC.

This clonotype was found many times. The chain couples TRBV5-1 to TRBJ2-3; D not resolved. Trimming left V 4 bases short and J 8 bases short, with 14 bases between. CDR3 length: 13 residues. CDR1 and CDR2 (germline): SGHRS, YFSETQ. CDR3 region: CASSPLTSATQYF. The CDR3 bases are TGCGCCAGCAGCCCCCTAACCTCAGCTACGCAGTATTTT.

This clonotype was counted ten times or more. V and J are TRBV24-1 and TRBJ2-5; D remains ambiguous. Per germline, CDR1 KGHDR and CDR2 SFDVKD. The CDR3 runs to 15 residues. V lost 2 bases to trimming and J lost 1 base, with 10 bases between them. The DNA of the CDR3 is TGTGCCACCAGTGATTATAAAGGGATCCAAGAGACCCAGTACTTC. The encoded protein is CATSDYKGIQETQYF.

Ten or more counts support this clonotype. V and J are TRBV7-2 and TRBJ2-5; TRBD2 is a possible D gene (6 bases). CDR1 is SGHTA, CDR2 FQGNSA, per germline. This CDR3 spans 15 amino acids. V lost 5 bases to trimming and J lost 4 bases, with 17 bases between them. The CDR3 here is CASSPTTGVLETQYF. CDR3 bases: TGTGCCAGCAGCCCGACGACGGGAGTTTTAGAGACCCAGTACTTC.

The rearrangement uses TRBV19 and TRBJ2-3; no clear D. V was trimmed by 5 bases and J by 4 bases, leaving 13 bases between them. The CDR3 covers 14 residues. The germline V gene encodes CDR1 LNHDA and CDR2 SQIVND (reference sequence). CDR3 loop: CASSPWAVPDTQYF. The CDR3 DNA is TGTGCCAGTAGTCCCTGGGCGGTACCAGATACGCAGTATTTT.

This clonotype turned up a few times. The V gene is TRBV5-1, the J gene TRBJ2-3; D remains unclear. The CDR3 sequence is 12 residues long. In germline, CDR1 is SGHRS, CDR2 YFSETQ. The V gene lost 4 bases and the J gene lost 1 base, with 4 bases spanning the gap. The CDR3 sequence: CASSHRTDTQYF. The DNA of the CDR3 is TGCGCCAGCAGCCACCGCACAGATACGCAGTATTTT.